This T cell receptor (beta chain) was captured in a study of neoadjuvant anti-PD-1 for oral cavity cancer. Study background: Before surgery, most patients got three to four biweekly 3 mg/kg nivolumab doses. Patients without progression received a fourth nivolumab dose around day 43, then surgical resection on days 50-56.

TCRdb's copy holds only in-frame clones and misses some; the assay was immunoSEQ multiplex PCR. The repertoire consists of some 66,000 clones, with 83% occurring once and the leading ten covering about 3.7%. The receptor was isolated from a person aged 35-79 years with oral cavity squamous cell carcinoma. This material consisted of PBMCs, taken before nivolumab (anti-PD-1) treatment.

CDR3: CASTGTGTYNEQFF. The DNA of the CDR3 is TGTGCCAGTACTGGGACAGGGACCTACAATGAGCAGTTCTTC. The rearrangement uses TRBV6-1 and TRBJ2-1, with 9 bases lining up with TRBD1. The CDR3 spans 14 residues. Germline V gives CDR1 MNHNS, CDR2 SASEGT. V trimming: 9 bases; J trimming: 2 bases; junction bases outside the gene matches: 5.